These 24 T cell receptor beta chains share one sample of origin, sequenced in a study of CD8 T cells in ankylosing spondylitis. MiXCR, applied by TCRdb to the 5' RACE reads, yields one record per CDR3 protein. The profile shows 340,000 or so distinct CDR3 sequences, about 14% of them singletons. Input material: blood, either unsorted or a sorted T cell fraction (not recorded which). The source is a male donor with ankylosing spondylitis or in good health (not recorded which).

V and J are TRBV5-1 and TRBJ2-7; 14 positions agree with TRBD2. Germline lookup yields CDR1 SGHRS and CDR2 YFSETQ. Trimming cost V 2 bases and J 6 bases; bases outside gene matches: 1. This CDR3 contains 14 residues. The CDR3 DNA is TGCGCCAGCAGCTTCGGACTAGCGGGAGGCGAGCAGTACTTC. This gives the protein CASSFGLAGGEQYF.

The V and J genes are TRBV6-2 or TRBV6-3 and TRBJ1-1; D ambiguous. Trimming removed 2 bases from V and 6 bases from J, with 10 bases in between. The CDR3 sequence is 13 residues long. CDR1 and CDR2 (germline): MNHEY, SVGEGT. The CDR3 region is CASSYTGIPEAFF. The CDR3 bases are TGTGCCAGCAGTTACACCGGGATCCCTGAAGCTTTCTTT.

The chain has TRBV3-1 and TRBJ2-6; possible D gene TRBD2, 5 bases. Trimming took off 4 bases at V and 2 bases at J, with 9 bases between the two ends. This CDR3 has 15 amino acids. Germline CDR1 LGHDT, CDR2 YNNKEL (reference sequence). The CDR3, as DNA: TGTGCCAGCAGCCTTACTAGTGCTGGGGCCAACGTCCTGACTTTC. It specifies CASSLTSAGANVLTF.

CDR3 in DNA: TGTGCCAGCAGCTTAGGTTTTCTAGCGGCCATCACCACGAACACCGGGGAGCTGTTTTTT. It specifies CASSLGFLAAITTNTGELFF. The rearrangement joins TRBV11-1 to TRBJ2-2; TRBD2 matches at 7 bases. Germline CDR1 SGHAT, CDR2 FQDESV (reference sequence). After removal of 1 base from V and 0 bases from J, the junction contained 14 bases not matched to a gene. CDR3 length: 20 amino acids.

The sample holds a few counts of this clonotype. V and J are TRBV10-3 and TRBJ1-1, with TRBD1 as a possible D gene (5 bases). Germline V lookup: CDR1 ENHRY, CDR2 SYGVKD. V was pared by 2 bases and J by 4 bases, with 11 bases between. The CDR3 runs 14 residues. The CDR3 DNA reads as TGTGCCATCAGTGAGGCGGGGGGTAGCACTGAAGCTTTCTTT. Encoded protein: CAISEAGGSTEAFF.

This rearrangement joins TRBV5-1 to TRBJ2-3; D tentatively fits TRBD1 or TRBD2 (5 bases each). Trimming pared 0 bases from V and 1 base from J, leaving 12 bases between. CDR1 and CDR2 (germline): SGHRS, YFSETQ. The CDR3 covers 16 residues. Written as DNA, the CDR3 is TGCGCCAGCAGCTTGGGTGAGGGGCACGGCACAGATACGCAGTATTTT. This translates into CASSLGEGHGTDTQYF.

The table lists this clonotype with a few counts. The chain combines TRBV5-1 with TRBJ1-6; 7 bases map to TRBD1. Unmatched junction bases numbered 11, after V lost 4 bases and J lost 10 bases. From germline, CDR1 is SGHRS and CDR2 YFSETQ. CDR3 length: 15 amino acids. Here the CDR3 reads CASSATGPAKSPLHF. The CDR3 coding sequence is TGCGCCAGCAGCGCGACAGGGCCAGCCAAATCACCCCTCCACTTT.

This rearrangement joins TRBV5-5 to TRBJ2-7; D is unclear. This CDR3 is 15 amino acids long. From germline, CDR1 is SGHKS and CDR2 YYEKEE (reference sequence). V lost 1 base and J 4 bases, leaving 15 bases between the germline ends. DNA for the CDR3: TGTGCCAGCAGCTTGACTGACAAGGGCGCTTACGAGCAGTACTTC. As protein: CASSLTDKGAYEQYF.

This sequence joins TRBV12-3 or TRBV12-4 and TRBJ2-1; D possibly uses TRBD1 or TRBD2 (5 bases each). The CDR3 loop spans 16 amino acids. Trimming removed 6 bases at V and 3 bases at J, with 18 bases between. Here the CDR3 reads CASSEGPWVDYNEQFF. In DNA, the CDR3 is TGTGCCAGCAGCGAGGGGCCCTGGGTAGACTACAATGAGCAGTTCTTC.

Worth noting for this clonotype: The junction departs from germline at one end; a sequencing error may be responsible. The V call is TRBV3-1, the J call TRBJ2-1, with D possibly matching TRBD2 (6 bases). The germline V gene has CDR1 LGHDT and CDR2 YNNKEL (reference sequence). The CDR3 covers 17 residues. The CDR3 bases are TGTGCCAGCAGCCGCCAGACTAGTTTCGGAACGTACACTGAGCAGTTCTTC. Its protein product is CASSRQTSFGTYTEQFF.

The chain couples TRBV5-1 to TRBJ2-7; TRBD2 matches 9 bases. Germline lookup yields CDR1 SGHRS and CDR2 YFSETQ. The CDR3 is made up of 14 amino acids. With 2 bases clipped from V and 5 bases from J, the junction kept 5 bases outside the gene matches. In nucleotides, the CDR3 is TGCGCCAGCAGCTTCGCGGCTAGCGGGAACGAGCAGTACTTC. The encoded protein is CASSFAASGNEQYF.

This chain uses TRBV5-1 with TRBJ2-7, with D possibly matching TRBD1 (5 bases). V dropped 5 bases and J dropped 3 bases, with 12 bases sitting between them. The V gene's germline CDR1 is SGHRS and CDR2 YFSETQ. The CDR3 extends over 13 amino acids. The CDR3: CASSTGPSYEQYF. In nucleotides, the CDR3 is TGCGCCAGCAGTACAGGCCCCAGCTACGAGCAGTACTTC.

The gene calls are TRBV25-1 and TRBJ1-2; D not certain. CDR1 and CDR2 from the germline V gene are MGHDK and SYGVNS. This CDR3 is 13 amino acids long. V dropped 6 bases and J dropped 2 bases, with 10 bases sitting between them. The CDR3 DNA reads as TGTGCCAGCAGCCCGACCACGAACTATGGCTACACCTTC. Translation gives CASSPTTNYGYTF.

The chain recombines TRBV19 with TRBJ2-2, with D possibly TRBD1 on 6 matching bases. Germline CDR1 LNHDA, CDR2 SQIVND (reference sequence). The V and J ends lost 7 bases and 8 bases respectively, with 11 bases between them. The CDR3 consists of 12 residues. The CDR3 DNA reads as TGTGCCAGTAACGTACAGGGAGGGGAGCTGTTTTTT. Its translation is CASNVQGGELFF.

The table lists this clonotype with many counts. The chain has TRBV29-1 and TRBJ2-3; D is possibly TRBD1 (6 bases). Germline CDR1 is SQVTM and CDR2 is ANQGSEA. This CDR3 is built from 12 residues. The germline V and J ends were trimmed by 4 bases and 4 bases, with 9 bases remaining between them. The CDR3 is CSVVRGADTQYF. In DNA, the CDR3 is TGCAGCGTTGTCAGGGGCGCAGATACGCAGTATTTT.

The chain combines TRBV12-3 or TRBV12-4 with TRBJ2-7; 8 nucleotides agree with TRBD1. After removal of 5 bases from V and 5 bases from J, the junction contained 5 bases not matched to a gene. The CDR3 is 13 amino acids. The CDR3 is CASSRTGIHEQYF. CDR3 DNA sequence: TGTGCCAGCAGTCGGACAGGGATCCACGAGCAGTACTTC.

This clonotype was counted at least ten times. Here the CDR3 reads CASSETSGANNEQFF. In DNA, the CDR3 is TGCGCCAGCAGTGAGACTAGCGGGGCCAACAATGAGCAGTTCTTC. This chain connects TRBV5-1 to TRBJ2-1, with 11 bases fitting TRBD2. The CDR3 has 15 amino acids. With V trimmed by 5 bases and J by 5 bases, 6 bases remained unmatched. Germline-derived CDR1 and CDR2 are SGHRS and YFSETQ.

This clonotype has at least ten counts. This chain uses TRBV5-1 with TRBJ1-5, with no clear D. With 2 bases removed from V and 0 bases from J, the gap between germline ends came to 9 bases. The CDR3 runs 15 residues. CDR1 SGHRS and CDR2 YFSETQ come from the germline V gene. This CDR3 is CASSLDGNSNQPQHF. The CDR3 region has the DNA TGCGCCAGCAGCTTAGACGGAAATAGCAATCAGCCCCAGCATTTT.

This clonotype was observed a few times. The chain has TRBV4-2 and TRBJ1-2, with D possibly TRBD1 on 6 matching bases. This CDR3 is built from 14 residues. The germline V gene has CDR1 LGHNA and CDR2 YNFKEQ. V shed 2 bases and J shed 0 bases, with 7 bases lying between them. CDR3 protein: CASSQRTANYGYTF. CDR3 DNA: TGTGCCAGCAGCCAAAGGACAGCTAACTATGGCTACACCTTC.

This clonotype was picked up one time. This chain connects TRBV29-1 to TRBJ2-7, with 8 bases identical to TRBD2. J was trimmed by 3 bases and V by 6 bases; bases with no gene match: 10. The CDR3 contains 14 residues. CDR1 is SQVTM, CDR2 ANQGSEA, per germline. The CDR3: CSVIVGLANYEQYF. The CDR3 DNA follows: TGCAGCGTCATTGTAGGACTAGCCAACTACGAGCAGTACTTC.

The chain is built from TRBV4-2 and TRBJ2-1; D possibly corresponds to TRBD2 (5 bases). In germline, CDR1 is LGHNA, CDR2 YNFKEQ. This CDR3 has 15 residues. V lost 0 bases and J 4 bases, leaving 10 bases between the germline ends. The CDR3 DNA follows: TGTGCCAGCAGCCAAGATTTGGGAGCGTACAATGAGCAGTTCTTC. This encodes CASSQDLGAYNEQFF.

The sample holds a few counts of this clonotype. The chain links TRBV5-1 to TRBJ2-5, with TRBD2 matching 7 bases. This CDR3 region has 13 residues. Germline V CDR1 and CDR2: SGHRS, YFSETQ. With V trimmed by 7 bases and J by 0 bases, 3 bases remained unmatched. CDR3 bases: TGCGCCAGCGGTCGGGGGGACCAAGAGACCCAGTACTTC. Translating it yields CASGRGDQETQYF.

In this sample, this clonotype turned up many times. The V and J genes are TRBV29-1 and TRBJ1-2, with D possibly TRBD1 on 6 matching bases. V lost 4 bases, J lost 2 bases, and 11 bases lay in between. CDR3 length: 13 residues. CDR1 and CDR2 from the germline V gene are SQVTM and ANQGSEA. The CDR3 spells CSVAQGLNYGYTF. The CDR3, as DNA: TGCAGCGTTGCTCAGGGGTTGAACTATGGCTACACCTTC.

CDR3 in DNA: TGCGCCAGCAGCCAACTGGTAAACAATGAGCAGTTCTTC. This translates into CASSQLVNNEQFF. The V call is TRBV4-1, the J call TRBJ2-1; D gene unclear. Germline values: CDR1 MGHRA, CDR2 YSYEKL. V shed 2 bases and J shed 5 bases, with 7 bases lying between them. This CDR3 is built from 13 residues.